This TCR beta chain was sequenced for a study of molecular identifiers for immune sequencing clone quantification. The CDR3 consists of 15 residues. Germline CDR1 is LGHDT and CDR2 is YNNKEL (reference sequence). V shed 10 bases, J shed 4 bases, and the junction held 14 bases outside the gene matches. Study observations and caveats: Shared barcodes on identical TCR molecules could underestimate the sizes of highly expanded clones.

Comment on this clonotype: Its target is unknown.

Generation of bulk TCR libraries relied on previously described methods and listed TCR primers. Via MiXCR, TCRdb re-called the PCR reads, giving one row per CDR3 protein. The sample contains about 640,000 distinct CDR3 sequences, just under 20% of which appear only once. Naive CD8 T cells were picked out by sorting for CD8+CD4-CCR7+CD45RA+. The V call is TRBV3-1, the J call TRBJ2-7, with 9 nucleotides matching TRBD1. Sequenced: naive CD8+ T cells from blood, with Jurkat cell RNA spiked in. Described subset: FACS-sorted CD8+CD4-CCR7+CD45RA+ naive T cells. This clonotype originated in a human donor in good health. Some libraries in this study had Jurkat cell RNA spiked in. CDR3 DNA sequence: TGTGCCAACAGTAGCTCCGGGACAGGGCATTACGAGCAGTACTTC. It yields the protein CANSSSGTGHYEQYF.